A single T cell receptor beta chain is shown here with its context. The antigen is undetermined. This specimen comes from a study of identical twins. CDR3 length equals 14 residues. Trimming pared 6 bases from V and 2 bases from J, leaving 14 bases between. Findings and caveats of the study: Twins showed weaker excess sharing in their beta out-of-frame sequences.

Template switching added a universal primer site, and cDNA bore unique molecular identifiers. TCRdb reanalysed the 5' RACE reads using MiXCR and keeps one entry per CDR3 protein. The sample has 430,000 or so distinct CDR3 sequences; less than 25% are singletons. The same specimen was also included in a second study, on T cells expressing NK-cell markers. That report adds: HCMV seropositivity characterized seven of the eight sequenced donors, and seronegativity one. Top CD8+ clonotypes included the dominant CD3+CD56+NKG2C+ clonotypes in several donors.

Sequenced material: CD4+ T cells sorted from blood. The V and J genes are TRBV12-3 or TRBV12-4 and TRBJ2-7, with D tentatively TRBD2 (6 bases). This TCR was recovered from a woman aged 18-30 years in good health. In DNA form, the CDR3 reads TGTGCCAGCAGCCGTCGGCGGGGCACCTACGAGCAGTACTTC. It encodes CASSRRRGTYEQYF.